This is a list of T cell receptor beta chains from one sample in a study of blood T cell repertoires in COVID-19. TCRdb's table, derived via immunoSEQ multiplex PCR, lists solely in-frame clones and lacks some. The sample comprises some 110,000 clones, more than 80% of which are singletons, and less than 5% rests with the top ten. The sample was peripheral blood. The receptors derive from a man aged 35 to 55 with acute or convalescent COVID-19. The CDR3 runs from the conserved cysteine through the conserved F or W. D genes are given only for firm matches. Clone size, where shown, is once, few, many, or a class for clones that have expanded.

v_gene	j_gene	d_gene	abundance	CDR3nt	CDR3aa
TRBV20-1	TRBJ1-1	TRBD1	few	TGCAGTGCTAGTGGGGGTCCCCGGGACAGAGCCACTGAAGCTTTCTTT	CSASGGPRDRATEAFF
TRBV11-2	TRBJ2-6	NA	NA	TGTGCCAGCAGCACCTCCCGGGGGACGGCCAACGTCCTGACTTTC	CASSTSRGTANVLTF
TRBV3-1/TRBV3-2	TRBJ1-6	NA	NA	TGCGCCAGCAGCCTGACAGATAATAATTCACCCCTCCACTTT	CASSLTDNNSPLHF
TRBV11-3	TRBJ2-2	NA	NA	TGTGCCAGCAGCTTAGTTTCAGGGGCCGGGGAGCTGTTTTTT	CASSLVSGAGELFF
TRBV5-6	TRBJ1-3	TRBD1	NA	TGTGCCAGCAGCGCAGCAACAGGGGAAGGAAACACCATATATTTT	CASSAATGEGNTIYF
TRBV12-5	TRBJ2-2	NA	NA	TGTGCTAGTGGTCCATCCGGGACTACCGGGGAGCTGTTTTTT	CASGPSGTTGELFF
TRBV4-2	TRBJ2-3	TRBD1	NA	TGTGCCAGCAGCCAAGATGAAACAGGGGACACAGATACGCAGTATTTT	CASSQDETGDTDTQYF
TRBV2	TRBJ2-5	TRBD1	NA	TGTGCCAGCAGCGCCTCCGGGACAGACTTCTTTGAGACCCAGTACTTC	CASSASGTDFFETQYF
TRBV19	TRBJ1-3	NA	NA	TGTGCCAGTAGTGGGTCCAGCGGGAACACCATATATTTT	CASSGSSGNTIYF
TRBV12-3/TRBV12-4	TRBJ2-4	TRBD1	NA	TGTGCCAGCAGCGGGCAGGGGGAAAACATTCAGTACTTC	CASSGQGENIQYF
TRBV6-4	TRBJ1-1	NA	many	TGTGCCAGCAGACCGCAGGCCTTCGGTGAAGCTTTCTTT	CASRPQAFGEAFF
TRBV11-2	TRBJ2-7	TRBD1	NA	TGTGCCAGCAGCCCGGGGGACAGGGCCCGAGACGAGCAGTACTTC	CASSPGDRARDEQYF
TRBV7-2	TRBJ1-2	TRBD1	once	TGTGCCAGCAGCTTAGGCGGGGACAGTTCTAACTATGGCTACACCTTC	CASSLGGDSSNYGYTF
TRBV18	TRBJ2-1	NA	NA	TGTGCCAGCTCACCGATAGATGAGCAGTTCTTC	CASSPIDEQFF
TRBV7-2	TRBJ1-2	NA	NA	TGTGCCAGCAGCTTAGGACCCGGGAGGTCCGGCTACACCTTC	CASSLGPGRSGYTF
TRBV12-3/TRBV12-4	TRBJ1-2	NA	NA	TGTGCCAGCAGACCGGGACATATCTATGGCTACACCTTC	CASRPGHIYGYTF
TRBV9	TRBJ2-5	TRBD2	NA	TGTGCCAGCAGCGAAACTAGCGGGAGAAGCGAGACCCAGTACTTC	CASSETSGRSETQYF
TRBV7-8	TRBJ2-7	TRBD2	few	TGTGCCAGCAGCCCTAGCGGGGGTCACGAGCAGTACTTC	CASSPSGGHEQYF
TRBV5-1	TRBJ2-3	TRBD1	NA	TGCGCCAGCAGCTCCGGTAGACAGGGGGCCTCGACAGATACGCAGTATTTT	CASSSGRQGASTDTQYF
TRBV3-1/TRBV3-2	TRBJ1-4	TRBD1	NA	TGTGCCAGCAGTGTACCGGGACAGGGAAATGAAAAACTGTTTTTT	CASSVPGQGNEKLFF
TRBV7-2	TRBJ1-1	NA	NA	TGTGCCAGCAGCTTAGCTACTTGGACTGAAGCTTTCTTT	CASSLATWTEAFF
TRBV5-4	TRBJ1-2	TRBD1	NA	TGTGCCAGCAGCTCCGGACAGGGACGAGGCTACACCTTC	CASSSGQGRGYTF
TRBV4-2	TRBJ2-3	TRBD2	NA	TGTGCCAGCAGCCCACCTACCCCCACTAGCGGGAGGGCCGTTTGCACAGATACGCAGTATTTT	CASSPPTPTSGRAVCTDTQYF
TRBV4-1	TRBJ2-7	NA	NA	TGCGCCAGCAGCCAAGAGGGGGGGACAGGGCTTAGCGGGGTCTCCTACGAGCAGTACTTC	CASSQEGGTGLSGVSYEQYF
TRBV9	TRBJ1-2	NA	NA	TGTGCCAGCAATAACAGGGTGGATGGCTACACCTTC	CASNNRVDGYTF
TRBV5-5	TRBJ1-1	NA	NA	TGTGCCAGCAGCTTGGCCCTGACTATGAACACTGAAGCTTTCTTT	CASSLALTMNTEAFF
TRBV6-6	TRBJ1-5	TRBD1	NA	TGTGCCAGCAGACAGGACAGGGGGAATCAGCCCCAGCATTTT	CASRQDRGNQPQHF
TRBV19	TRBJ2-3	NA	NA	TGTGCCAGCCGCGCCCAGGCCGATACGCAGTATTTT	CASRAQADTQYF
TRBV9	TRBJ1-4	NA	few	TGTGCCAGCAGCCGAACAGGGCTTAATGAAAAACTGTTTTTT	CASSRTGLNEKLFF
TRBV7-2	TRBJ2-1	TRBD2	once	TGTGCCAGCAGCGGAACGGTAGGACTAGCCGAGCAGTTCTTC	CASSGTVGLAEQFF
TRBV6-1	TRBJ1-2	TRBD1	NA	TGTGCCAGCAGTGAAACCAGGGGGAACTATGGCTACACCTTC	CASSETRGNYGYTF
TRBV12-3/TRBV12-4	TRBJ1-1	NA	NA	TGTGCCAGCAGAGGACAGAGAAACACTGAAGCTTTCTTT	CASRGQRNTEAFF
TRBV7-9	TRBJ1-1	TRBD1	NA	TGTGCCAGCAGCCCCCCCGGGACAGGGGACACTGAAGCTTTCTTT	CASSPPGTGDTEAFF
TRBV6-2/TRBV6-3	TRBJ2-1	TRBD1	NA	TGTGCCAGCAGTGCAAGACAGGGGGCTACCTACAATGAGCAGTTCTTC	CASSARQGATYNEQFF
TRBV19	TRBJ1-2	NA	NA	TGTGCCAGTAGTGACAGCTGGAACTATGGCTACACCTTC	CASSDSWNYGYTF
TRBV11-2	TRBJ1-5	NA	NA	TGTGCCAGCAGCTTAGATAGGGGCGGCAATCAGCCCCAGCATTTT	CASSLDRGGNQPQHF
TRBV24-1	TRBJ1-1	TRBD1	NA	TGTGCCACCAGTGACCGCCTAGGCTTAGGGGGCGCTTTCTTT	CATSDRLGLGGAFF
TRBV5-8	TRBJ1-1	NA	NA	TGTGCCAGCAGCCCAGGGTATCTGATAGCTTTCTTT	CASSPGYLIAFF
TRBV2	TRBJ2-1	NA	NA	TGTGCCAGTTCGACAGGGACTTCCTACAATGAGCAGTTCTTC	CASSTGTSYNEQFF
TRBV12-3/TRBV12-4	TRBJ1-4	NA	NA	TGTGCCAGCGGTCCGGGGGTCAATGAAAAACTGTTTTTT	CASGPGVNEKLFF
TRBV19	TRBJ2-1	TRBD2	NA	TGTGCCAGTAGTTTCTTTAGCGGGGGCCGTAATGAGCAGTTCTTC	CASSFFSGGRNEQFF
TRBV6-5	TRBJ1-2	NA	NA	TGTGCCAGCAGTTACTCGCGGGAGCATGGCTACACCTTC	CASSYSREHGYTF
TRBV3-1/TRBV3-2	TRBJ2-7	TRBD1	NA	TGTGCCAGCAGCCCGTACCCGGGACAGGAGAACGAGCAGTACTTC	CASSPYPGQENEQYF
TRBV6-1	TRBJ1-5	TRBD1	NA	TGTGCCAGCAGTGAAGCCAGGGGGGCCCTCACGAATCAGCCCCAGCATTTT	CASSEARGALTNQPQHF
TRBV9	TRBJ1-5	NA	NA	TGTGCCAGCAGCGGGGGGCGAAGCAATCAGCCCCAGCATTTT	CASSGGRSNQPQHF
TRBV3-1/TRBV3-2	TRBJ1-6	NA	NA	TGTGCCAGCAGCCAAGATAGGTACAGCAAAAATTCACCCCTCCACTTT	CASSQDRYSKNSPLHF
TRBV30	TRBJ1-5	TRBD1	NA	TGTGCCTGGACCCGGGACAGGGACAATCAGCCCCAGCATTTT	CAWTRDRDNQPQHF
TRBV18	TRBJ1-1	TRBD1	once	TGTGCCAGCTCACCAACAGGGGACCGCACTGAAGCTTTCTTT	CASSPTGDRTEAFF
TRBV5-4	TRBJ1-2	NA	NA	TGTGCCAGCAGCTTGAGGGGACAAGGGGGCTACACCTTC	CASSLRGQGGYTF
TRBV7-8	TRBJ1-6	NA	NA	TGTGCCAGCAGCCTATATACAGGGTTATCCTATAATTCACCCCTCCACTTT	CASSLYTGLSYNSPLHF
TRBV7-2	TRBJ1-3	NA	NA	TGTGCCAGCAGTGGACAGCCTCTACCCAATCGACCTCCCAACACCATATATTTT	CASSGQPLPNRPPNTIYF
TRBV11-3	TRBJ2-1	TRBD2	NA	TGTGCCAGCAGCTCCGCCGGACTAGCGGGAGGGAGGTACAATGAGCAGTTCTTC	CASSSAGLAGGRYNEQFF
TRBV19	TRBJ2-2	TRBD1	NA	TGTGCCAGTAGTAACGGACAGGCGACGAACACCGGGGAGCTGTTTTTT	CASSNGQATNTGELFF
TRBV19	TRBJ2-1	NA	NA	TGTGCCAGTACCGAGGCCCGGGGGGCCGCCTACAATGAGCAGTTCTTC	CASTEARGAAYNEQFF